These 25 T cell receptor beta chains share one sample of origin, sequenced in a study of OX40 agonist ivuxolimab in advanced cancers. Sequencing was performed with immunoSEQ multiplex PCR; in TCRdb, only in-frame clones are kept and a portion is missing. Of 75,000 to 95,000 clones in the sample, about 90% were seen once. Sequences were derived from CD4+ or CD8+ T cells sorted from blood, sampled in a trial of the OX40 agonist ivuxolimab. The receptors here all came from an adult with an advanced solid tumor such as melanoma, head and neck, liver or kidney cancer.

V is TRBV7-6 and J is TRBJ2-1; no clear D. V shed 3 bases and J shed 0 bases, with 9 bases lying between them. This CDR3 has 15 residues. Germline V gene lookup returns CDR1 SGHVS and CDR2 FNYEAQ. CDR3 sequence (DNA): TGTGCCAGCAGCTTCGACGTCCTCTCCTACAATGAGCAGTTCTTC. It codes for CASSFDVLSYNEQFF.

This clone has only one observation. The V call is TRBV2, the J call TRBJ1-5; D remains unclear. This CDR3 comprises 14 residues. CDR1 and CDR2 from the germline V gene are SNHLY and FYNNEI. The ends were cut back, 2 bases at V and 7 bases at J, with 12 bases in the middle. The CDR3 is CASSEFKVGQPQHF. The CDR3 nucleotides are TGTGCCAGCAGTGAATTTAAAGTAGGACAGCCCCAGCATTTT. Together with reference TRBV2 and TRBJ1-5, the CDR3 gives the full variable domain: EPEVTQTPSHQVTQMGQEVILRCVPISNHLYFYWYRQILGQKVEFLVSFYNNEISEKSEIFDDQFSVERPDGSNFTLKIRSTKLEDSAMYFCASSEFKVGQPQHFGDGTRLSIL.

This sequence joins TRBV5-1 and TRBJ2-3; 7 positions agree with TRBD1. The CDR3 totals 16 residues. V dropped 4 bases and J dropped 2; count of bases not matched to a gene: 10. The germline V gene has CDR1 SGHRS and CDR2 YFSETQ. CDR3 loop: CASSTRGQTPTDTQYF. CDR3 coding DNA: TGCGCCAGCAGCACGAGGGGACAGACTCCCACAGATACGCAGTATTTT.

The V gene is TRBV6-1, the J gene TRBJ1-1, with D hard to call. CDR1 and CDR2 from the germline V gene are MNHNS and SASEGT. The ends were cut back, 2 bases at V and 0 bases at J, with 10 bases in the middle. CDR3 length: 15 amino acids. CDR3 bases: TGTGCCAGCAGTGAAACTCTATGGGTGAACACTGAAGCTTTCTTT. As protein: CASSETLWVNTEAFF.

The V call is TRBV27, the J call TRBJ2-5; TRBD2 matches 7 bases. The germline V gene encodes CDR1 MNHEY and CDR2 SMNVEV (reference sequence). J lost 11 bases, V lost 5 bases, and 8 bases had no gene match. CDR3 length: 12 amino acids. The CDR3 reads CASSPGLQEQYF. CDR3 nucleotides: TGTGCCAGCAGTCCGGGACTACAAGAGCAGTACTTC.

CDR3 sequence (DNA): TGCGCCAGCAGCCAAGAGACAGGGGGCAATCAGCCCCAGCATTTT. This encodes CASSQETGGNQPQHF. V gene TRBV4-1 combines with J gene TRBJ1-5, with 8 bases that match TRBD1. With V trimmed by 0 bases and J by 2 bases, 0 bases remained unmatched. In germline, CDR1 is MGHRA, CDR2 YSYEKL. The CDR3 is 15 amino acids.

The chain has TRBV6-5 and TRBJ2-7; 7 positions agree with TRBD2. After removal of 6 bases from V and 3 bases from J, the junction contained 11 bases not matched to a gene. The germline V gene has CDR1 MNHEY and CDR2 SVGAGI. The CDR3 length is 15 residues. The chain's CDR3 is CASRSAASGYYEQYF. The DNA for the CDR3 is TGTGCCAGCAGGTCAGCGGCTAGCGGATACTACGAGCAGTACTTC.

This chain uses TRBV19 with TRBJ2-1; no definite D call. V gave up 6 bases and J gave up 8 bases, with 8 bases separating them. The germline gives CDR1 LNHDA, CDR2 SQIVND (reference sequence). The CDR3 is 11 amino acids. In DNA, the CDR3 is TGTGCCAGTAGGTGGGTCCATGAGCAGTTCTTC. This encodes CASRWVHEQFF.

This chain joins TRBV19 and TRBJ2-7; D may match TRBD1 or TRBD2 (5 bases each). CDR3 length: 16 residues. V was cut by 4 bases and J by 0 bases, with 16 bases left in between. Per the germline V gene, CDR1 is LNHDA and CDR2 is SQIVND (reference sequence). CDR3 nucleotides: TGTGCCAGTAGTACACAGGCTCGAGGGGACTCCTACGAGCAGTACTTC. Translated: CASSTQARGDSYEQYF.

V usage is TRBV7-2 and J usage is TRBJ2-7; D is possibly TRBD1 (5 bases). The CDR3 extends over 15 amino acids. Germline CDR1 reads SGHTA; CDR2 reads FQGNSA. Trimming shortened V by 0 bases and J by 0 bases, and 9 bases separated the two germline ends. CDR3 DNA: TGTGCCAGCAGCTTAGCTCCGACAGCCTCCTACGAGCAGTACTTC. It codes for CASSLAPTASYEQYF. The whole variable domain, filled in from reference TRBV7-2 and TRBJ2-7, reads GAGVSQSPSNKVTEKGKDVELRCDPISGHTALYWYRQSLGQGLEFLIYFQGNSAPDKSGLPSDRFSAERTGGSVSTLTIQRTQQEDSAVYLCASSLAPTASYEQYFGPGTRLTVT.

This chain uses TRBV5-1 with TRBJ1-2; 7 bases are a match to TRBD1. The J segment lost 4 bases and the V segment lost 4 bases, leaving 4 bases of the junction unmatched. The CDR3 has 13 amino acids. Germline CDR1 is SGHRS and CDR2 is YFSETQ. The CDR3 DNA is TGCGCCAGCAGCACCCGACAGGGCTATGGCTACACCTTC. Amino acids: CASSTRQGYGYTF.

This chain joins TRBV9 and TRBJ2-2; TRBD2 agrees at 12 bases. The V gene end was trimmed by 4 bases and the J gene end by 0 bases; junction bases not matched to a gene: 10. The V gene's germline CDR1 is SGDLS and CDR2 YYNGEE. This CDR3 region has 19 residues. The CDR3 loop is CASSSRRLAGVANTGELFF. Here the CDR3 DNA reads TGTGCCAGCAGCTCTCGCAGACTAGCGGGAGTGGCGAACACCGGGGAGCTGTTTTTT.

The gene calls are TRBV7-3 and TRBJ2-7; D gene unclear. CDR1 is SGHTA, CDR2 FQGTGA, per germline. Deletions cut 4 bases from V and 0 bases from J, with 7 bases between. This CDR3 is built from 13 residues. The CDR3 nucleotides read TGTGCCAGCAGCTCGGGTTACTCCTACGAGCAGTACTTC. Protein: CASSSGYSYEQYF.

This chain links TRBV11-2 with TRBJ1-2; D unclear. Germline CDR1 reads SGHAT; CDR2 reads FQNNGV. V lost 3 bases and J lost 0, with 11 bases in between. This CDR3 spans 15 amino acids. CDR3 DNA: TGTGCCAGCAGCTTCGGGTTTACTTCTAACTATGGCTACACCTTC. The encoded protein is CASSFGFTSNYGYTF. The full variable domain, completed using reference TRBV11-2 and TRBJ1-2, is EAGVAQSPRYKIIEKRQSVAFWCNPISGHATLYWYQQILGQGPKLLIQFQNNGVVDDSQLPKDRFSAERLKGVDSTLKIQPAKLEDSAVYLCASSFGFTSNYGYTFGSGTRLTVV.

V gene TRBV6-4 combines with J gene TRBJ2-1; TRBD2 agrees at 7 bases. V trimming: 3 bases; J trimming: 5 bases; junction bases outside the gene matches: 1. This CDR3 contains 13 residues. CDR1 is MRHNA and CDR2 is SNTAGT in the germline V gene. The CDR3 bases are TGTGCCAGCAGTGAGCGGGAGAACAATGAGCAGTTCTTC. Encoded protein: CASSERENNEQFF.

The chain links TRBV6-5 to TRBJ2-1; D remains ambiguous. Germline values: CDR1 MNHEY, CDR2 SVGAGI. The CDR3 is 12 amino acids. Between the trimmed V and J ends, which lost 6 bases and 8 bases, there was a span of 11 bases. The CDR3 nucleotides read TGTGCCAGCAGCCCGGTAATGTATGAGCAGTTCTTC. Translation gives CASSPVMYEQFF.

The rearrangement joins TRBV5-8 to TRBJ1-2, with a tentative D call TRBD1 (5 bases). Per the germline V gene, CDR1 is SGHTS and CDR2 is YDEGEE. This CDR3 comprises 12 residues. The ends were cut back, 4 bases at V and 13 bases at J, with 17 bases in the middle. The CDR3 DNA follows: TGTGCCAGCAGCGGACGGGGTGGGGCTCGCACCTTC. Translated, it gives CASSGRGGARTF.

This chain joins TRBV7-9 and TRBJ1-2; D call uncertain. Germline values: CDR1 SEHNR, CDR2 FQNEAQ (reference sequence). The CDR3 sequence is 13 residues long. V was cut by 2 bases and J by 1 base, with 5 bases left in between. The CDR3 coding sequence is TGTGCCAGCAGCTTAATAATTAACTATGGCTACACCTTC. This translates into CASSLIINYGYTF.

The chain couples TRBV28 to TRBJ2-3, with 7 nucleotides matching TRBD2. Germline V gene lookup returns CDR1 MDHEN and CDR2 SYDVKM. V lost 5 bases, J lost 1 base, and 6 bases stayed unmatched. The CDR3 loop spans 15 amino acids. The CDR3 DNA reads as TGTGCCAGCAGTCCTAGCGGAGGGGGCACAGATACGCAGTATTTT. It yields the protein CASSPSGGGTDTQYF.

CDR3 amino acids: CASSLQFLADTQYF. As DNA, the CDR3 is TGTGCCAGTAGTCTACAGTTCCTAGCAGATACGCAGTATTTT. This chain uses TRBV19 with TRBJ2-3; D call uncertain. Germline CDR1 is LNHDA and CDR2 is SQIVND (reference sequence). V gave up 5 bases and J gave up 4 bases, with 13 bases separating them. The CDR3 has 14 amino acids.

V is TRBV28 and J is TRBJ1-2; D is unresolved. Trimming left V 0 bases short and J 0 bases short, with 17 bases between. The CDR3 loop spans 18 amino acids. CDR1 is MDHEN, CDR2 SYDVKM, per germline. The CDR3: CASSLWGSMGESNYGYTF. The CDR3 nucleotides are TGTGCCAGCAGTTTATGGGGATCAATGGGAGAATCTAACTATGGCTACACCTTC.

The chain joins TRBV19 to TRBJ1-2; TRBD1 aligns across 9 bases. Looked up from germline, CDR1 is LNHDA and CDR2 is SQIVND (reference sequence). This CDR3 spans 14 amino acids. V dropped 5 bases and J dropped 3; count of bases not matched to a gene: 4. The CDR3 loop is CASSDRGRDYGYTF. DNA of the CDR3: TGTGCCAGTAGTGACAGGGGGAGAGACTATGGCTACACCTTC.

The CDR3 DNA follows: TGTGCCAGCAGCTTAGCGCTGGCAGTTCCGCCTTCTTACTATGGCTACACCTTC. This gives the protein CASSLALAVPPSYYGYTF. The rearrangement joins TRBV7-6 to TRBJ1-2; D unclear. Deletions cut 0 bases from V and 3 bases from J, with 20 bases between. Germline V gives CDR1 SGHVS, CDR2 FNYEAQ. The CDR3 totals 18 residues.

The chain uses TRBV19 and TRBJ1-1; D uncertain. The CDR3 sequence is 12 residues long. CDR1 and CDR2 from the germline V gene are LNHDA and SQIVND (reference sequence). V was clipped by 5 bases and J by 8 bases, with 12 bases between them. CDR3 nucleotides: TGTGCCAGTAGTCTGGAAGTACGGGAAGCTTTCTTT. Its protein is CASSLEVREAFF.

This chain links TRBV6-1 with TRBJ1-2; perhaps TRBD1 as D (5 bases). The CDR3 contains 11 residues. V dropped 4 bases and J dropped 14 bases, with 14 bases sitting between them. The germline V gene has CDR1 MNHNS and CDR2 SASEGT. CDR3 nucleotide sequence: TGTGCCAGCAGTGCGGGCAGGGCCCTTACCTTC. Its translation: CASSAGRALTF.